This T cell receptor beta chain was captured by sequencing in a study of cytomegalovirus exposure and HLA in healthy donors. Notes on the study in general: The listing of 150 to 200 TCR beta chains classed them as cytomegalovirus-associated.

Vbeta (60) and Jbeta (13) primers were used in the PCR. Profiling relied on immunoSEQ multiplex PCR, and the TCRdb table lists in-frame clones only, not all of them. The table shows around 86,000 clones, with under 9% occurring only once. Trimming took 2 bases from V and 3 from J, leaving 12 bases between them. The CDR3 consists of 15 residues. Per the germline V gene, CDR1 is SGHAT and CDR2 is FQDESV (reference sequence). This clone was seen a handful of times. Its antigen is unidentified. The chain employs TRBV11-1 and TRBJ2-3, with D possibly being TRBD1 (5 bases). The sequence came from a man in his fifties in good health and CMV-seronegative. The material sequenced was PBMCs. The DNA for the CDR3 is TGTGCCAGCAGCTTATCAGTCCAGGGAACAGATACGCAGTATTTT. Its translation: CASSLSVQGTDTQYF.